This T cell receptor beta chain is from a study of cytomegalovirus exposure and HLA in healthy donors. The CDR3 is 16 amino acids. With V trimmed by 3 bases and J by 3 bases, 6 bases remained unmatched. Germline-derived CDR1 and CDR2 are ENHRY and SYGVKD. This clone was found a few times. A multiplex PCR was run with 60 Vbeta primers and 13 Jbeta primers. Data came from immunoSEQ multiplex PCR; TCRdb stores just in-frame clones and leaves some out. The data hold about 190,000 clones, with over 70% observed a single time. Sequenced: PBMCs. The TCR originated in a man aged 25-45 years in good health and CMV-seronegative. The rearrangement uses TRBV10-3 and TRBJ2-7, with 12 bases lining up with TRBD2. The CDR3 DNA sequence: TGTGCCATCAGTGATTCACTAGCGGGGGGAAACTACGAGCAGTACTTC. Protein: CAISDSLAGGNYEQYF.